These T cell receptor beta chains were read from a single sample in a study of shared clonotypes between healthy human individuals. Data came from immunoSEQ multiplex PCR; TCRdb stores just in-frame clones and leaves some out. The sample has approximately 720,000 clones, about 91% seen once. Source material: naive CD8+ T cells sorted from blood. Receptors originate from a man younger than 40 in good health. Both conserved end residues are part of each CDR3. A D gene is named only where the DNA matches it firmly. Rows may omit the clone size; those that give it use once, few, many or a size class.

. TRBJ2-3 TRBV2 . CATPGQLTDTQYF TGTGCCACTCCCGGACAGCTCACAGATACGCAGTATTTT
. TRBJ2-1 TRBV13 . CASSLDKGVTYNEQFF TGTGCCAGCAGCTTAGATAAGGGGGTCACCTACAATGAGCAGTTCTTC
. TRBJ2-7 TRBV7-2 . CASTDSYEQYF TGTGCCAGCACCGACAGCTACGAGCAGTACTTC
. TRBJ1-4 TRBV30 . CAWSSGTDEKLFF TGTGCCTGGAGTTCTGGGACGGATGAAAAACTGTTTTTT
. TRBJ2-7 TRBV27 . CASSLARTAYEQYF TGTGCCAGCAGTTTAGCCCGGACAGCCTACGAGCAGTACTTC
. TRBJ1-1 TRBV7-9 . CATIIGTEAFF TGTGCCACGATTATTGGCACTGAAGCTTTCTTT
. TRBJ2-1 TRBV28 TRBD2 CASSSSSPGLAKAGTFVNEQFF TGTGCCAGCAGTTCTAGTTCCCCGGGACTAGCAAAGGCAGGTACCTTTGTCAATGAGCAGTTCTTC
. TRBJ1-4 TRBV4-1 . CASSQDSWSGVDEKLFF TGCGCCAGCAGCCAAGATTCGTGGTCAGGGGTGGATGAAAAACTGTTTTTT
. TRBJ2-6 TRBV23-1 TRBD1 CAFRGQSSGANVLTF TGCGCTTTTAGGGGACAGAGCTCTGGGGCCAACGTCCTGACTTTC
few TRBJ2-7 TRBV27 . CASSFLSSYEQYF TGTGCCAGCAGTTTCCTCAGCTCCTACGAGCAGTACTTC